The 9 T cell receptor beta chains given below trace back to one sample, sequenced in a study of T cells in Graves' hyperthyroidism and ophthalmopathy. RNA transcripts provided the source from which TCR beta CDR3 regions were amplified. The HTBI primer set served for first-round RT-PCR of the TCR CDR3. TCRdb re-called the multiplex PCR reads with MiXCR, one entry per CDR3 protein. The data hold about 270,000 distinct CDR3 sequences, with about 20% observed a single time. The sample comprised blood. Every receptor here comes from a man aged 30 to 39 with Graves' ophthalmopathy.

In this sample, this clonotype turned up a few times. The CDR3 is CSVEEPLVGNTEAFF. CDR3 in DNA: TGCAGCGTTGAAGAGCCCCTGGTGGGGAACACTGAAGCTTTCTTT. The genes are TRBV29-1 and TRBJ1-1; no clear D. Germline assignment: CDR1 SQVTM and CDR2 ANQGSEA. The CDR3 extends over 15 amino acids. Trimming took off 0 bases at V and 1 base at J, with 12 bases between the two ends.

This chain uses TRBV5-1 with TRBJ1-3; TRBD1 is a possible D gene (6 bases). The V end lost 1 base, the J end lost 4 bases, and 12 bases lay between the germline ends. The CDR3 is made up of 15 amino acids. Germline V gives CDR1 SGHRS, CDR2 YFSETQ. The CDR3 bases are TGCGCCAGCAGCTTGCAGGGGCGAGGAGGAAACACCATATATTTT. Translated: CASSLQGRGGNTIYF.

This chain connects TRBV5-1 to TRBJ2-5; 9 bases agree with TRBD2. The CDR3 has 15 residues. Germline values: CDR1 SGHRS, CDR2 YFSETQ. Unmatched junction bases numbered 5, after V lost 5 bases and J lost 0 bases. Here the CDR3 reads CASSSGTSNQETQYF. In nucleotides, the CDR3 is TGCGCCAGCAGTTCCGGGACTAGCAACCAAGAGACCCAGTACTTC.

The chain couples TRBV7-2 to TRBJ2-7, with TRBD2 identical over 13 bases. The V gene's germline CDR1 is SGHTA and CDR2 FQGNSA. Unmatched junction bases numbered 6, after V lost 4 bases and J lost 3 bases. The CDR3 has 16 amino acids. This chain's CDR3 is CASSSILAGGSYEQYF. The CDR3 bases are TGTGCCAGCAGCTCAATACTAGCGGGAGGGAGCTACGAGCAGTACTTC.

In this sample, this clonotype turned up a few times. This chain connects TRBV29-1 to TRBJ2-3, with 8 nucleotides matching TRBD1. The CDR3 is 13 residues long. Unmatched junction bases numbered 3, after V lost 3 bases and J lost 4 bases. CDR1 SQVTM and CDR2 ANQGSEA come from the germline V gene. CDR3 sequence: CSVDRGPADTQYF. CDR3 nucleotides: TGCAGCGTTGACAGGGGGCCGGCAGATACGCAGTATTTT.

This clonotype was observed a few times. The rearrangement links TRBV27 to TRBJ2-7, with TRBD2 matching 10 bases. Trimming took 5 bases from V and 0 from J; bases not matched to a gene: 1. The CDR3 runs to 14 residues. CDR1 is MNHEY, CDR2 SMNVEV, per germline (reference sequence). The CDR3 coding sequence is TGTGCCAGCAGTCTAGCGGGAGACTCCTACGAGCAGTACTTC. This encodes CASSLAGDSYEQYF.

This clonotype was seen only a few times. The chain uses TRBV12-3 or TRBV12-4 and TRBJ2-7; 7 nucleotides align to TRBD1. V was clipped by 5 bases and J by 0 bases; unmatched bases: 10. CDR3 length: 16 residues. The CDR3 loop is CASSQLGQAPSYEQYF. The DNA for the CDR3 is TGTGCCAGCAGTCAACTTGGACAGGCTCCCTCCTACGAGCAGTACTTC.

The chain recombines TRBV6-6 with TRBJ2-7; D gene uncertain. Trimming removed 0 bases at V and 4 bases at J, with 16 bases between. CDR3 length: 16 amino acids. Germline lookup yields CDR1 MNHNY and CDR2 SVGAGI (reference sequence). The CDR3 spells CASSYSISASIYEQYF. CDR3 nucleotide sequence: TGTGCCAGCAGTTACTCGATTTCCGCGTCTATATACGAGCAGTACTTC.

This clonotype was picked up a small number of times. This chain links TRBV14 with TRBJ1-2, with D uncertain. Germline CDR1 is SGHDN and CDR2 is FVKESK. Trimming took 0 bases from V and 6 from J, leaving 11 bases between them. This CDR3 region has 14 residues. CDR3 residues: CASSQDGISNGYTF. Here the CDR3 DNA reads TGTGCCAGCAGCCAAGATGGGATTTCAAATGGCTACACCTTC.